This TCR beta chain stems from a study of cytomegalovirus exposure and HLA in healthy donors. Data came from immunoSEQ multiplex PCR; TCRdb stores just in-frame clones and leaves some out. The sample shows tens of thousands of clones, approximately 93% of them seen only once. Overall study findings and caveats: The TCR clusters that emerged in the first cohort tended, a later analysis found, to co-occur in the 110 or so validation repertoires. Researchers catalogued 160 or so TCR beta chains as cytomegalovirus-associated. Reported results showed that the classifier diagnosed cytomegalovirus status with high specificity and sensitivity.

Regarding this clone: The antigen is unknown.

From the roughly 120-subject validation cohort, which was separate from the roughly 670-subject first cohort, the donors were drawn. What was sequenced was PBMCs. This TCR was sampled from a man aged 18 to 29 in good health and CMV-seronegative.

Here the CDR3 reads CASSPDNYGYTF. The CDR3 nucleotides are TGTGCCAGCAGCCCAGATAACTATGGCTACACCTTC. The chain joins TRBV5-6 to TRBJ1-2; D ambiguous. This CDR3 contains 12 residues. The germline V gene encodes CDR1 SGHDT and CDR2 YYEEEE. V was clipped by 4 bases and J by 1 base, with 5 bases between them.